This TCR beta chain was sequenced during a study of shared clonotypes between healthy human individuals. The ends lost 10 bases at V and 0 bases at J; junction bases unmatched: 7. CDR1 is ENHRY and CDR2 is SYGVKD in the germline V gene. The CDR3 has 14 residues. Sequenced by immunoSEQ multiplex PCR; TCRdb stores in-frame clones only, minus some. The sample includes over 400,000 clones, 95% to 96% of them seen just once. The V gene is TRBV10-3, the J gene TRBJ2-5, with 8 bases matching TRBD1. Material for sequencing was naive CD4+ T cells sorted from blood. Subset reported: CD45RA+ positively selected. The TCR comes from a woman aged 30 to 39 in good health. CDR3 sequence: CATSGQGDQETQYF. CDR3 DNA sequence: TGTGCCACCAGCGGACAGGGAGACCAAGAGACCCAGTACTTC.